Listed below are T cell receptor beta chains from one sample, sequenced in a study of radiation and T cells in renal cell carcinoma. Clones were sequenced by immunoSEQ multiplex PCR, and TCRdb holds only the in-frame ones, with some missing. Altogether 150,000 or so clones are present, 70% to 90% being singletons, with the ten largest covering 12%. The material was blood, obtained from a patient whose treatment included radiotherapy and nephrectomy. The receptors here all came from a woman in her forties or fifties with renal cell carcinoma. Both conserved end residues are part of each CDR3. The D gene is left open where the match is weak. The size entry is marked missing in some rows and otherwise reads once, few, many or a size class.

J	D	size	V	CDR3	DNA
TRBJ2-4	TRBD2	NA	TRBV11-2	CASSWGLAVGNIQYF	TGTGCCAGCAGCTGGGGACTAGCTGTGGGGAACATTCAGTACTTC
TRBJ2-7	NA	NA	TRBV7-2	CASSLSQSYEQYF	TGTGCCAGCAGCTTATCACAATCCTACGAGCAGTACTTC
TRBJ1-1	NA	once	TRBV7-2	CASSLDRYTEAFF	TGTGCCAGCAGCTTAGACAGATACACTGAAGCTTTCTTT
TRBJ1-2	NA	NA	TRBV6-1	CASSELGNYGYTF	TGTGCCAGCAGTGAACTGGGTAACTATGGCTACACCTTC
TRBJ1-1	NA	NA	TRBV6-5	CASSPRQVGGTEAFF	TGTGCCAGCAGCCCCCGACAGGTCGGCGGCACTGAAGCTTTCTTT
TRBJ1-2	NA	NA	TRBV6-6	CASSYGREDGYTF	TGTGCCAGCAGTTACGGGCGAGAGGATGGCTACACCTTC
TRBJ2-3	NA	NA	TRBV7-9	CASSLGTLLTDTQYF	TGTGCCAGCAGCTTAGGGACGCTCTTGACAGATACGCAGTATTTT
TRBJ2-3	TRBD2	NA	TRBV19	CASSISSSGALDTQYF	TGTGCCAGTAGTATTTCCTCTAGCGGGGCCCTTGATACGCAGTATTTT
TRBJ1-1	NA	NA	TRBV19	CASSPTQNTEAFF	TGTGCCAGTAGTCCGACACAGAACACTGAAGCTTTCTTT
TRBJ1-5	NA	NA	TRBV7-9	CASSPGQPRQPQHF	TGTGCCAGCAGCCCAGGACAGCCCAGGCAGCCCCAGCATTTT
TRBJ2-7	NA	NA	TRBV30	CAWSDRQPGSYEQYF	TGTGCCTGGAGTGATCGCCAGCCTGGATCCTACGAGCAGTACTTC
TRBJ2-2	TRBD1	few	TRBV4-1	CASSQAPGGMGYGGELFF	TGCGCCAGCAGCCAAGCCCCAGGGGGCATGGGTTATGGCGGGGAGCTGTTTTTT
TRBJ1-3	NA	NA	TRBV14	CASSHPGAGNTIYF	TGTGCCAGCAGCCATCCAGGGGCTGGAAACACCATATATTTT
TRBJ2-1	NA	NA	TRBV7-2	CASSLTGLRLGEQFF	TGTGCCAGCAGCTTAACCGGACTCCGTCTTGGTGAGCAGTTCTTC
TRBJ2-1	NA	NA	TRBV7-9	CASSSGTGVSYNEQFF	TGTGCCAGCAGCTCCGGGACGGGGGTCTCCTACAATGAGCAGTTCTTC
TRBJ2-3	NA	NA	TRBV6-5	CASSYREDGTDTQYF	TGTGCCAGCAGTTACAGGGAGGATGGCACAGATACGCAGTATTTT
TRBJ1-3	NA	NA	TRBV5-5	CASSVGVAPDTIYF	TGTGCCAGCAGCGTCGGGGTAGCCCCGGACACCATATATTTT
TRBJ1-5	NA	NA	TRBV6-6	CASRHDENQPQHF	TGTGCCAGCAGACACGACGAAAATCAGCCCCAGCATTTT
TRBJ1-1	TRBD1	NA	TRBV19	CASSEWQGARLDTEAFF	TGTGCCAGTAGTGAGTGGCAGGGGGCGAGATTGGACACTGAAGCTTTCTTT
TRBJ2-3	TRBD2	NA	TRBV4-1	CASSQELAGGPKDTQYF	TGCGCCAGCAGCCAAGAGCTAGCGGGGGGGCCGAAGGATACGCAGTATTTT
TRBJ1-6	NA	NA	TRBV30	CAWALGRSYNSPLHF	TGTGCCTGGGCTTTAGGACGTAGCTATAATTCACCCCTCCACTTT
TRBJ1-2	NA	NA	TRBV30	CAWSQVPDNYGYTF	TGTGCCTGGAGTCAAGTCCCCGACAACTATGGCTACACCTTC
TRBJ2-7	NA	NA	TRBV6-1	CASSGSYEQYF	TGTGCCAGCAGCGGCTCCTACGAGCAGTACTTC
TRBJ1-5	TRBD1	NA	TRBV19	CASCRTGNQPQHF	TGTGCCTCTTGTCGGACAGGGAACCAGCCCCAGCATTTT
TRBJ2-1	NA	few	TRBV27	CASSPGTEYNEQFF	TGTGCCAGCTCCCCCGGGACGGAATACAATGAGCAGTTCTTC
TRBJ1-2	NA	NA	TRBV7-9	CASSLGLGVQGYTF	TGTGCCAGCAGCTTAGGTTTGGGGGTGCAAGGCTACACCTTC
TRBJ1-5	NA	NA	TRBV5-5	CASSFQGVQPQHF	TGTGCCAGCAGCTTCCAAGGGGTGCAGCCCCAGCATTTT
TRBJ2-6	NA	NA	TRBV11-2	CASSSSTFSGANVLTF	TGTGCCAGCAGCTCCTCGACATTCTCTGGGGCCAACGTCCTGACTTTC
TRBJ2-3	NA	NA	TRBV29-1	CSVDSESVYTQYF	TGCAGCGTCGACAGTGAGAGCGTATATACGCAGTATTTT
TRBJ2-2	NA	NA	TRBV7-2	CASSRTTGELFF	TGTGCCAGCAGCCGGACCACCGGGGAGCTGTTTTTT
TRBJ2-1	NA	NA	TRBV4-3	CASSPQNLARSYNEQFF	TGCGCCAGCAGCCCCCAAAACCTAGCTAGGTCTTACAATGAGCAGTTCTTC
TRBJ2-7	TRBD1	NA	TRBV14	CASSQLTGPGEQYF	TGTGCCAGCAGCCAACTGACAGGGCCAGGGGAGCAGTACTTC
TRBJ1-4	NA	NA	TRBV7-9	CASSRVGGEKLFF	TGTGCCAGCAGCAGAGTGGGGGGCGAAAAACTGTTTTTT
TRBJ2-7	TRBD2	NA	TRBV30	CAWTTSGGYYEQYF	TGTGCCTGGACGACTAGCGGGGGTTACTACGAGCAGTACTTC
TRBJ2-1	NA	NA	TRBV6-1	CASSEDRLAYNEQFF	TGTGCCAGCAGTGAAGACAGACTCGCTTACAATGAGCAGTTCTTC